The 18 T cell receptor beta chains below were found in one sample sequenced in a study of blood T cell repertoires in COVID-19. The assay was immunoSEQ multiplex PCR, and TCRdb's table has in-frame clones only and misses some. The sample carries about 250,000 clones, around 89% recorded once. The specimen sequenced was peripheral blood. All receptors derive from a woman aged 40 to 50 who had recovered from COVID-19.

This clone showed up just a few times. The chain uses TRBV9 and TRBJ2-7, with 8 bases lining up with TRBD2. The V segment lost 3 bases and the J segment 0 bases; nucleotides outside the gene matches: 8. The CDR3 is made up of 16 amino acids. Germline CDR1 reads SGDLS; CDR2 reads YYNGEE. Here the CDR3 reads CASSAKTSESSYEQYF. The CDR3, as DNA: TGTGCCAGCAGCGCGAAGACTAGCGAGAGCTCCTACGAGCAGTACTTC.

This clone was picked up a small number of times. Here the CDR3 DNA reads TGCGCCAGCAGCCCAAGTGACGGGGGGGCCCAGCCCCAGCATTTT. The encoded protein is CASSPSDGGAQPQHF. The rearrangement links TRBV4-1 to TRBJ1-5, with D maybe TRBD1 (6 bases). This CDR3 has 15 amino acids. V was pared by 4 bases and J by 7 bases, with 17 bases between. CDR1 and CDR2 (germline): MGHRA, YSYEKL.

CDR3 DNA sequence: TGTGCCAGCAGCCCCCGTGGGGGGGATGAAAAACTGTTTTTT. Its protein is CASSPRGGDEKLFF. The rearrangement joins TRBV6-5 to TRBJ1-4, with D tentatively TRBD1 (5 bases). The CDR3 extends over 14 amino acids. CDR1 is MNHEY and CDR2 is SVGAGI in the germline V gene. Trimming stripped 6 bases from V and 6 bases from J, with 14 bases between.

The chain employs TRBV11-2 and TRBJ2-1; D perhaps matches TRBD1 (6 bases). The CDR3 runs to 16 residues. CDR1 is SGHAT and CDR2 is FQNNGV in the germline V gene. The V gene lost 0 bases and the J gene lost 10 bases, with 19 bases spanning the gap. The CDR3 DNA is TGTGCCAGCAGCTTAGATGGGGGACATAGAAGGGGCGAGCAGTTCTTC. Its translation: CASSLDGGHRRGEQFF.

The gene calls are TRBV9 and TRBJ1-1, with unresolved D. Per germline, CDR1 SGDLS and CDR2 YYNGEE. Trimming cost V 0 bases and J 4 bases, with 13 bases left between them. The CDR3 sequence is 15 residues long. In nucleotides, the CDR3 is TGTGCCAGCAGCGTAGGTGTGGGCCGGGGCACTGAAGCTTTCTTT. This encodes CASSVGVGRGTEAFF.

This clone turned up a few times. CDR3 DNA: TGTGCCACCGGGGGCCAGACTAGCGGGAGGCAGTACTTC. Its translation is CATGGQTSGRQYF. The J gene is TRBJ2-7, the V gene TRBV2; 12 nucleotides agree with TRBD2. Losses at the gene ends were 10 bases for V and 9 bases for J; bases not matched to a gene: 10. This CDR3 is 13 amino acids long. The germline V gene encodes CDR1 SNHLY and CDR2 FYNNEI.

The chain carries TRBV7-9 and TRBJ1-4, with a weak D call TRBD1 (5 bases). Germline V lookup: CDR1 SEHNR, CDR2 FQNEAQ (reference sequence). The CDR3 extends over 15 amino acids. V was pared by 5 bases and J by 4 bases, with 14 bases between. The CDR3 DNA reads TGTGCCAGCAGCCCTCAGGGCGGGGTTAATGAAAAACTGTTTTTT. The encoded protein is CASSPQGGVNEKLFF.

CDR3 coding DNA: TGTGCCAGCCGCACCCCCTCGGGACAAGGAGAAGCTTTCTTT. It encodes CASRTPSGQGEAFF. V gene TRBV28 combines with J gene TRBJ1-1, with D maybe TRBD1 (6 bases). The CDR3 is 14 amino acids. Germline V gene data show CDR1 as MDHEN and CDR2 as SYDVKM. The V end was cut by 8 bases, the J end by 8 bases, with 21 bases between. Based on the CDR3 plus reference TRBV28 and TRBJ1-1, the full variable domain is DVKVTQSSRYLVKRTGEKVFLECVQDMDHENMFWYRQDPGLGLRLIYFSYDVKMKEKGDIPEGYSVSREKKERFSLILESASTNQTSMYLCASRTPSGQGEAFFGQGTRLTVV.

This chain joins TRBV19 and TRBJ2-6, with 8 bases matching TRBD1. Germline assignment: CDR1 LNHDA and CDR2 SQIVND (reference sequence). Unmatched junction bases numbered 8, after V lost 4 bases and J lost 0 bases. This CDR3 comprises 18 residues. The DNA for the CDR3 is TGTGCCAGTAGTACCCCAGGGGGCCACCCCTCTGGGGCCAACGTCCTGACTTTC. Its translation is CASSTPGGHPSGANVLTF.

The V gene is TRBV6-5, the J gene TRBJ2-2, with no clear D. Germline V CDR1 and CDR2: MNHEY, SVGAGI. V lost 7 bases, J lost 6 bases, and 9 bases lay in between. The CDR3 is 12 residues long. The CDR3 sequence is CASTPISGELFF. In DNA form, the CDR3 reads TGTGCCAGCACCCCCATTTCCGGGGAGCTGTTTTTT.

V and J are TRBV28 and TRBJ1-2; TRBD1 matches at 9 bases. Trimming took 10 bases from V and 4 from J; bases not matched to a gene: 13. Germline CDR1 reads MDHEN; CDR2 reads SYDVKM. The CDR3 is made up of 15 amino acids. In nucleotides, the CDR3 is TGTGCCACCAGAACAGGGGGCCCTAGCGGCTATGGCTACACCTTC. It translates to CATRTGGPSGYGYTF.

The rearrangement links TRBV12-5 to TRBJ1-2, with TRBD1 identical over 7 bases. Germline V gene lookup returns CDR1 LGHNT and CDR2 FRNRAP. This CDR3 has 15 amino acids. The J segment lost 4 bases and the V segment lost 6 bases, leaving 11 bases of the junction unmatched. The CDR3 DNA reads TGTGCTAGTGGCCCGTCCGGGACAGCCCGCTATGGCTACACCTTC. It translates to CASGPSGTARYGYTF.

The chain joins TRBV6-1 to TRBJ1-5; TRBD1 is a possible D gene (5 bases). The germline V gene encodes CDR1 MNHNS and CDR2 SASEGT. The CDR3 runs to 14 residues. V was pared by 0 bases and J by 5 bases, with 8 bases between. The CDR3 is CASSEAGGDQPQHF. The CDR3 DNA reads TGTGCCAGCAGTGAAGCCGGGGGTGATCAGCCCCAGCATTTT.

DNA for the CDR3: TGTGCCAGCAGCTTGAGGCGGGACGGGTCACCCCTCCACTTT. Residues: CASSLRRDGSPLHF. The gene calls are TRBV5-5 and TRBJ1-6; tentatively, D is TRBD1 (5 bases). Germline lookup yields CDR1 SGHKS and CDR2 YYEKEE (reference sequence). V lost 1 base to trimming and J lost 10 bases, with 12 bases between them. The CDR3 covers 14 residues.

The genes are TRBV29-1 and TRBJ2-3; TRBD1 might be the D (5 bases). This CDR3 region has 14 residues. Per the germline V gene, CDR1 is SQVTM and CDR2 is ANQGSEA. Trimming stripped 1 base from V and 9 bases from J, with 17 bases between. The chain's CDR3 is CSVEGGQGRRTQYF. CDR3 coding DNA: TGCAGCGTTGAAGGGGGCCAGGGCCGTCGCACGCAGTATTTT.

V is TRBV2 and J is TRBJ1-5; 10 nucleotides line up with TRBD1. The CDR3 has 15 amino acids. CDR1 is SNHLY and CDR2 is FYNNEI in the germline V gene. J gave up 7 bases and V 3 bases, and 6 bases lay outside the gene matches. The CDR3 DNA reads as TGTGCCAGCAGTGACCGGACAGGGGGAGGCCAGCCCCAGCATTTT. Translation: CASSDRTGGGQPQHF.

In its sample, this clone was seen many times. The CDR3 region is CASSPPGGRIPDTQYF. CDR3 coding DNA: TGTGCCAGCAGCCCCCCTGGCGGGAGGATACCGGATACGCAGTATTTT. The gene calls are TRBV27 and TRBJ2-3; 8 nucleotides agree with TRBD2. The germline gives CDR1 MNHEY, CDR2 SMNVEV (reference sequence). The CDR3 totals 16 residues. Losses at the gene ends were 6 bases for V and 6 bases for J; bases not matched to a gene: 14.

V gene TRBV20-1 combines with J gene TRBJ2-7, with D uncertain. This CDR3 region has 10 residues. Germline V gene data show CDR1 as DFQATT and CDR2 as SNEGSKA (reference sequence). Trimming pared 3 bases from V and 5 bases from J, leaving 5 bases between. CDR3: CSASSDEQYF. As DNA, the CDR3 is TGCAGTGCTAGCAGTGACGAGCAGTACTTC.